A selection of T cell receptor beta chains follows, all from one sample in a study of blood T cell repertoires in COVID-19. Measured with immunoSEQ multiplex PCR; TCRdb has only the in-frame clones, and not every one. The sample lists hundreds of thousands of clones; 84% were seen once. The sequencing input was peripheral blood. These TCRs come from a woman of 80 years or more with active or convalescent COVID-19. The CDR3 runs from the conserved cysteine through the conserved F or W. Each record gives: clone size, J gene, V gene, D gene, CDR3 protein, CDR3 DNA. D genes are given only for firm matches. Clone size appears in some rows only: once, few, many, or a class for an expanded clone.

clone size: .
J gene: TRBJ1-6
V gene: TRBV6-2/TRBV6-3
D gene: TRBD1
CDR3 protein: CASSTGQINNSPLHF
CDR3 DNA: TGTGCCAGCAGTACGGGACAGATAAATAATTCACCCCTCCACTTT

clone size: few
J gene: TRBJ2-5
V gene: TRBV7-9
D gene: .
CDR3 protein: CASSFSLEWGRYQETQYF
CDR3 DNA: TGTGCCAGCAGCTTTTCCCTGGAGTGGGGCAGGTACCAAGAGACCCAGTACTTC

clone size: .
J gene: TRBJ2-7
V gene: TRBV6-6
D gene: TRBD2
CDR3 protein: CASRISAGISYEQYF
CDR3 DNA: TGTGCCAGCCGGATATCAGCGGGAATCTCCTACGAGCAGTACTTC

clone size: .
J gene: TRBJ2-1
V gene: TRBV6-5
D gene: TRBD2
CDR3 protein: CASSYSGTIPYNEQFF
CDR3 DNA: TGTGCCAGCAGTTACTCTGGGACTATTCCTTACAATGAGCAGTTCTTC

clone size: .
J gene: TRBJ2-7
V gene: TRBV28
D gene: TRBD2
CDR3 protein: CATLASGPTYEQYF
CDR3 DNA: TGTGCCACCCTGGCTAGCGGGCCTACGTACGAGCAGTACTTC

clone size: .
J gene: TRBJ2-5
V gene: TRBV5-1
D gene: .
CDR3 protein: CASSSLGIGETQYF
CDR3 DNA: TGCGCCAGCAGTAGCCTCGGGATCGGAGAGACCCAGTACTTC

clone size: once
J gene: TRBJ1-4
V gene: TRBV9
D gene: .
CDR3 protein: CASSVDPGPGEKLFF
CDR3 DNA: TGTGCCAGCAGCGTAGATCCAGGTCCGGGGGAAAAACTGTTTTTT

clone size: .
J gene: TRBJ2-7
V gene: TRBV6-1
D gene: .
CDR3 protein: CASSDEPYEQYF
CDR3 DNA: TGTGCCAGCAGTGATGAGCCCTACGAGCAGTACTTC

clone size: .
J gene: TRBJ1-5
V gene: TRBV12-3/TRBV12-4
D gene: TRBD1
CDR3 protein: CASSPQGEVRHF
CDR3 DNA: TGTGCCAGCAGTCCACAGGGGGAGGTTAGGCATTTT

clone size: .
J gene: TRBJ1-2
V gene: TRBV4-1
D gene: TRBD1
CDR3 protein: CASSQDPTGSYGYTF
CDR3 DNA: TGCGCCAGCAGCCAAGACCCGACAGGGAGCTATGGCTACACCTTC

clone size: .
J gene: TRBJ1-2
V gene: TRBV9
D gene: TRBD1
CDR3 protein: CASSAGQGSYGYTF
CDR3 DNA: TGTGCCAGCAGCGCAGGACAGGGGTCCTATGGCTACACCTTC

clone size: .
J gene: TRBJ2-5
V gene: TRBV18
D gene: .
CDR3 protein: CASSPLLHSQETQYF
CDR3 DNA: TGTGCCAGCTCACCACTTCTGCACAGTCAAGAGACCCAGTACTTC

clone size: .
J gene: TRBJ1-5
V gene: TRBV9
D gene: .
CDR3 protein: CASSVEPGVNQPQHF
CDR3 DNA: TGTGCCAGCAGCGTAGAGCCAGGGGTGAATCAGCCCCAGCATTTT

clone size: .
J gene: TRBJ2-7
V gene: TRBV27
D gene: .
CDR3 protein: CASAKQGAYEQYF
CDR3 DNA: TGTGCCAGCGCAAAGCAAGGAGCCTACGAGCAGTACTTC

clone size: .
J gene: TRBJ2-2
V gene: TRBV5-1
D gene: .
CDR3 protein: CASSGGGWELFF
CDR3 DNA: TGCGCCAGCAGCGGCGGGGGCTGGGAGCTGTTTTTT

clone size: .
J gene: TRBJ1-5
V gene: TRBV28
D gene: .
CDR3 protein: CASSYLDRDSNQPQHF
CDR3 DNA: TGTGCCAGCAGTTACCTCGATCGGGATAGCAATCAGCCCCAGCATTTT

clone size: .
J gene: TRBJ2-7
V gene: TRBV5-4
D gene: TRBD2
CDR3 protein: CASSLRGRVREQYF
CDR3 DNA: TGTGCCAGCAGCTTGCGCGGGAGGGTGAGGGAGCAGTACTTC

clone size: .
J gene: TRBJ2-5
V gene: TRBV6-2/TRBV6-3
D gene: TRBD2
CDR3 protein: CASSYLFTSGWGQETQYF
CDR3 DNA: TGTGCCAGCAGTTACCTATTCACTAGCGGGTGGGGCCAAGAGACCCAGTACTTC

clone size: .
J gene: TRBJ2-5
V gene: TRBV5-5
D gene: TRBD2
CDR3 protein: CASTTAVGRRETQYF
CDR3 DNA: TGTGCCAGCACCACGGCCGTCGGGAGGCGAGAGACCCAGTACTTC

clone size: .
J gene: TRBJ1-2
V gene: TRBV9
D gene: .
CDR3 protein: CASSVTGFGGYTF
CDR3 DNA: TGTGCCAGCAGCGTTACAGGGTTTGGGGGCTACACCTTC

clone size: .
J gene: TRBJ2-5
V gene: TRBV6-2/TRBV6-3
D gene: TRBD1
CDR3 protein: CASSYKIADRDQETQYF
CDR3 DNA: TGTGCCAGCAGTTACAAGATCGCCGACAGGGACCAAGAGACCCAGTACTTC

clone size: .
J gene: TRBJ2-7
V gene: TRBV27
D gene: .
CDR3 protein: CASSPRGARYEQYF
CDR3 DNA: TGTGCCAGCAGTCCCCGGGGGGCGCGTTACGAGCAGTACTTC

clone size: .
J gene: TRBJ1-6
V gene: TRBV5-6
D gene: .
CDR3 protein: CASSLGGGRGYNSPLHF
CDR3 DNA: TGTGCCAGCAGCTTAGGTGGGGGCCGGGGCTATAATTCACCCCTCCACTTT

clone size: .
J gene: TRBJ2-3
V gene: TRBV9
D gene: TRBD1
CDR3 protein: CASSAAGTGGVDTQYF
CDR3 DNA: TGTGCCAGCAGCGCCGCCGGGACAGGGGGCGTAGATACGCAGTATTTT

clone size: .
J gene: TRBJ2-7
V gene: TRBV9
D gene: .
CDR3 protein: CASSPRLDYEQYF
CDR3 DNA: TGTGCCAGCAGCCCCCGACTAGACTACGAGCAGTACTTC

clone size: .
J gene: TRBJ1-4
V gene: TRBV7-9
D gene: .
CDR3 protein: CASSLEGNNEKLFF
CDR3 DNA: TGTGCCAGCAGCTTGGAGGGGAATAATGAAAAACTGTTTTTT

clone size: .
J gene: TRBJ1-1
V gene: TRBV12-5
D gene: TRBD1
CDR3 protein: CASGSSNRGGTEAFF
CDR3 DNA: TGTGCTAGTGGTTCCAGCAACAGGGGCGGGACTGAAGCTTTCTTT

clone size: .
J gene: TRBJ2-1
V gene: TRBV28
D gene: TRBD1
CDR3 protein: CASRRGQGTYNEQFF
CDR3 DNA: TGTGCCAGCAGACGCGGACAGGGCACCTACAATGAGCAGTTCTTC

clone size: .
J gene: TRBJ2-7
V gene: TRBV18
D gene: .
CDR3 protein: CASATGPEQYF
CDR3 DNA: TGTGCCAGCGCAACAGGTCCCGAGCAGTACTTC

clone size: .
J gene: TRBJ2-1
V gene: TRBV19
D gene: TRBD2
CDR3 protein: CASSVASGRSEQFF
CDR3 DNA: TGTGCCAGTAGTGTAGCTAGCGGGAGAAGCGAGCAGTTCTTC

clone size: .
J gene: TRBJ2-6
V gene: TRBV5-1
D gene: TRBD2
CDR3 protein: CASRNWLAGSSGANVLTF
CDR3 DNA: TGCGCCAGCAGGAATTGGCTAGCGGGGTCCTCTGGGGCCAACGTCCTGACTTTC

clone size: few
J gene: TRBJ1-2
V gene: TRBV12-3/TRBV12-4
D gene: .
CDR3 protein: CASSFRQGYTF
CDR3 DNA: TGTGCCAGCAGTTTCCGACAAGGCTACACCTTC

clone size: .
J gene: TRBJ2-1
V gene: TRBV7-8
D gene: TRBD2
CDR3 protein: CASSAPGRAGDNEQFF
CDR3 DNA: TGTGCCAGCAGCGCACCGGGGAGGGCCGGGGACAATGAGCAGTTCTTC

clone size: few
J gene: TRBJ1-5
V gene: TRBV7-2
D gene: TRBD1
CDR3 protein: CASSLAGQGTGQPQHF
CDR3 DNA: TGTGCCAGCAGCTTAGCGGGACAGGGGACGGGTCAGCCCCAGCATTTT

clone size: .
J gene: TRBJ1-2
V gene: TRBV19
D gene: TRBD1
CDR3 protein: CASSASTGGGGYTF
CDR3 DNA: TGTGCCAGTAGTGCCTCGACAGGGGGCGGTGGCTACACCTTC

clone size: .
J gene: TRBJ2-5
V gene: TRBV5-6
D gene: .
CDR3 protein: CASSIRQVGQETQYF
CDR3 DNA: TGTGCCAGCAGCATACGACAGGTGGGTCAAGAGACCCAGTACTTC

clone size: .
J gene: TRBJ1-6
V gene: TRBV28
D gene: TRBD1
CDR3 protein: CASRTPDRDNSPLHF
CDR3 DNA: TGTGCCAGCAGAACGCCCGACAGGGATAATTCACCCCTCCACTTT

clone size: few
J gene: TRBJ2-5
V gene: TRBV30
D gene: TRBD1
CDR3 protein: CAWSGADRVGQYF
CDR3 DNA: TGTGCCTGGAGTGGCGCGGACAGGGTGGGCCAGTACTTC

clone size: .
J gene: TRBJ1-1
V gene: TRBV7-6
D gene: TRBD1
CDR3 protein: CASSQDREAFF
CDR3 DNA: TGTGCCAGCAGCCAAGACAGGGAGGCTTTCTTT

clone size: .
J gene: TRBJ1-5
V gene: TRBV28
D gene: .
CDR3 protein: CASSLLNQPQHF
CDR3 DNA: TGTGCCAGCAGTTTACTAAATCAGCCCCAGCATTTT

clone size: .
J gene: TRBJ2-6
V gene: TRBV6-5
D gene: .
CDR3 protein: CASNAGGPGANVLTF
CDR3 DNA: TGTGCCAGCAACGCCGGGGGGCCTGGGGCCAACGTCCTGACTTTC

clone size: .
J gene: TRBJ1-6
V gene: TRBV28
D gene: .
CDR3 protein: CASSSMGAPPDSPLHF
CDR3 DNA: TGTGCCAGCAGTTCAATGGGCGCCCCACCGGATTCACCCCTCCACTTT

clone size: .
J gene: TRBJ2-5
V gene: TRBV29-1
D gene: .
CDR3 protein: CSVEDPVVETQYF
CDR3 DNA: TGCAGCGTTGAAGATCCGGTCGTGGAGACCCAGTACTTC

clone size: .
J gene: TRBJ1-1
V gene: TRBV3-1/TRBV3-2
D gene: .
CDR3 protein: CASSRNKNTEAFF
CDR3 DNA: TGTGCCAGCAGCCGAAACAAGAACACTGAAGCTTTCTTT

clone size: .
J gene: TRBJ2-5
V gene: TRBV6-2/TRBV6-3
D gene: TRBD2
CDR3 protein: CASSYSRLAGSKETQYF
CDR3 DNA: TGTGCCAGCAGTTACTCCCGGCTAGCGGGGAGCAAAGAGACCCAGTACTTC

clone size: .
J gene: TRBJ2-7
V gene: TRBV18
D gene: .
CDR3 protein: CASSPAGTATYEQYF
CDR3 DNA: TGTGCCAGCTCACCGGCCGGGACTGCTACCTACGAGCAGTACTTC

clone size: .
J gene: TRBJ1-1
V gene: TRBV18
D gene: TRBD1
CDR3 protein: CASSFGQGMNTEAFF
CDR3 DNA: TGTGCCAGCTCGTTCGGACAGGGGATGAACACTGAAGCTTTCTTT

clone size: once
J gene: TRBJ2-7
V gene: TRBV30
D gene: .
CDR3 protein: CAWTHSTGFEQYF
CDR3 DNA: TGTGCCTGGACCCATAGCACAGGGTTCGAGCAGTACTTC

clone size: .
J gene: TRBJ2-7
V gene: TRBV20-1
D gene: .
CDR3 protein: CSARQGYEQYF
CDR3 DNA: TGCAGTGCTAGACAGGGATACGAGCAGTACTTC